The clone carrying this T cell receptor beta chain came up once. Antigen unknown. The data belong to a study of cytomegalovirus exposure and HLA in healthy donors. Whole-study results and caveats: Later analysis revealed greater clonal expansion in HLA-associated TCR beta chains than in equally common others. It was reportedly the case that the classifier diagnosed cytomegalovirus status with high specificity and sensitivity. Testing in vitro showed a few CMV-associated chains specific for CMV antigens.

The PCR had 60 Vbeta and 13 Jbeta primers. Method: immunoSEQ multiplex PCR; TCRdb's copy keeps in-frame clones and lacks some. The sample includes about 160,000 clones, 85% of them seen just once. The CDR3 is 13 residues long. Trimming cost V 1 base and J 4 bases; bases outside gene matches: 1. CDR1 is SGHKS, CDR2 YYEKEE, per germline (reference sequence). The material sequenced was PBMCs. The TCR was taken from a boy aged 2 to 10 in good health and CMV-seronegative. The rearrangement joins TRBV5-5 to TRBJ1-2; 7 bases agree with TRBD1. Here the CDR3 reads CASSLPGGYGYTF. CDR3 coding DNA: TGTGCCAGCAGCTTGCCAGGGGGCTATGGCTACACCTTC.